The 13 T cell receptor beta chains presented below share a single source sample, sequenced in a study of blood T cell repertoires in COVID-19. Produced via immunoSEQ multiplex PCR; TCRdb's table is partial and in-frame only. The sample has under 200,000 clones, around 83% seen once. The sample comprised peripheral blood. These receptors were taken from a man aged 50 to 60 with active or convalescent COVID-19.

The table lists this clone with a count of one. The chain carries TRBV3-1 (or the pseudogene TRBV3-2) and TRBJ2-1; TRBD2 matches 8 bases. J gave up 2 bases and V 7 bases, and 7 bases lay outside the gene matches. Per the germline V gene, CDR1 is LGHDT and CDR2 is YNNKEL (reference sequence). The CDR3 extends over 15 amino acids. CDR3 bases: TGTGCCAGCACCACCGGGACTAGGACCTACAATGAGCAGTTCTTC. Its protein product is CASTTGTRTYNEQFF.

This chain uses TRBV5-1 with TRBJ2-3, with unresolved D. Deletions cut 0 bases from V and 1 base from J, with 12 bases between. In germline, CDR1 is SGHRS, CDR2 YFSETQ. This CDR3 has 16 amino acids. This CDR3 reads CASSLDTPEGTDTQYF. Written as DNA, the CDR3 is TGCGCCAGCAGCTTGGACACTCCCGAGGGCACAGATACGCAGTATTTT.

This clone has only one observation. The chain links TRBV4-2 to TRBJ1-5; TRBD1 might be the D (6 bases). The V end lost 2 bases, the J end lost 5 bases, and 16 bases lay between the germline ends. This CDR3 has 16 residues. The germline V gene has CDR1 LGHNA and CDR2 YNFKEQ. Written as DNA, the CDR3 is TGTGCCAGCAGCCAATCTCCGGGACAACCTCATCAGCCCCAGCATTTT. The encoded protein is CASSQSPGQPHQPQHF.

V gene TRBV4-2 combines with J gene TRBJ1-6, with D unclear. The CDR3 covers 16 residues. With 4 bases removed from V and 4 bases from J, the gap between germline ends came to 14 bases. Germline CDR1 LGHNA, CDR2 YNFKEQ. Here the CDR3 DNA reads TGTGCCAGCAGCCCCCAGTCCCAGGCGTATAATTCACCCCTCCACTTT. Encoded protein: CASSPQSQAYNSPLHF.

This clone was detected a few times. J is TRBJ2-5 and V is TRBV7-6; TRBD2 agrees at 15 bases. The CDR3 covers 17 residues. The trim removed 5 bases at V and 4 bases at J, leaving 8 bases unmatched. Germline V gene lookup returns CDR1 SGHVS and CDR2 FNYEAQ. The CDR3 DNA follows: TGTGCCAGCAGCACCGGACTAGCGGGGGGGCCGGGAGAGACCCAGTACTTC. It specifies CASSTGLAGGPGETQYF.

The V and J genes are TRBV7-3 and TRBJ2-1; no definite D call. CDR1 is SGHTA and CDR2 is FQGTGA in the germline V gene. The CDR3 has 14 residues. Trimming removed 0 bases at V and 5 bases at J, with 8 bases between. This CDR3 is CASSLTLRDNEQFF. The CDR3 DNA follows: TGTGCCAGCAGCTTAACGCTACGGGACAATGAGCAGTTCTTC.

This clone was picked up many times. V and J are TRBV4-1 and TRBJ2-3; maybe TRBD2 (5 bases). The CDR3 covers 13 residues. V was trimmed by 4 bases and J by 5 bases, leaving 10 bases between them. Per the germline V gene, CDR1 is MGHRA and CDR2 is YSYEKL. The CDR3 loop reads CASSLIGRDTQYF. CDR3 in DNA: TGCGCCAGCAGCCTGATTGGGAGAGATACGCAGTATTTT.

The V and J genes are TRBV11-2 and TRBJ2-1, with no clear D. This CDR3 region has 13 residues. Germline V gives CDR1 SGHAT, CDR2 FQNNGV. Trimming cost V 0 bases and J 7 bases, with 7 bases left between them. The CDR3 here is CASSLDLVNEQFF. CDR3 nucleotides: TGTGCCAGCAGCTTAGATCTTGTAAATGAGCAGTTCTTC. The whole variable domain, filled in from reference TRBV11-2 and TRBJ2-1, reads EAGVAQSPRYKIIEKRQSVAFWCNPISGHATLYWYQQILGQGPKLLIQFQNNGVVDDSQLPKDRFSAERLKGVDSTLKIQPAKLEDSAVYLCASSLDLVNEQFFGPGTRLTVL.

The chain has TRBV6-5 and TRBJ2-7; 8 bases are a match to TRBD1. The germline V gene encodes CDR1 MNHEY and CDR2 SVGAGI. V was clipped by 4 bases and J by 2 bases; unmatched bases: 7. This CDR3 region has 15 residues. The CDR3 loop reads CASSFLGQGTYEQYF. The CDR3 nucleotides read TGTGCCAGCAGTTTTCTCGGACAGGGAACCTACGAGCAGTACTTC.

This chain joins TRBV4-2 and TRBJ2-3; 8 bases are shared with TRBD2. V lost 1 base and J lost 2; bases outside the gene matches: 5. Looked up from germline, CDR1 is LGHNA and CDR2 is YNFKEQ. This CDR3 region has 16 residues. CDR3: CASSQGGLAVTDTQYF. CDR3 coding DNA: TGTGCCAGCAGCCAAGGAGGACTAGCTGTCACAGATACGCAGTATTTT.

The gene calls are TRBV18 and TRBJ1-6; 11 bases are shared with TRBD1. Germline V CDR1 and CDR2: KGHSH, LQKENI. The J segment lost 8 bases and the V segment lost 4 bases, leaving 13 bases of the junction unmatched. The CDR3 contains 18 residues. The CDR3: CASSRMGQGQGDYSPLHF. The CDR3 DNA follows: TGTGCCAGCTCACGAATGGGACAGGGACAGGGGGACTATTCACCCCTCCACTTT.

The chain is built from TRBV27 and TRBJ2-7, with 8 bases that match TRBD2. The CDR3 length is 14 residues. The ends lost 2 bases at V and 4 bases at J; junction bases unmatched: 4. From germline, CDR1 is MNHEY and CDR2 SMNVEV (reference sequence). CDR3 region: CASSLAGGRYEQYF. The CDR3 bases are TGTGCCAGCAGTTTAGCGGGAGGACGGTACGAGCAGTACTTC.

CDR3 DNA sequence: TGTGCCAGCACCAGAACAGGGTTAGTTAATCAGCCCCAGCATTTT. As protein: CASTRTGLVNQPQHF. The genes are TRBV6-6 and TRBJ1-5, with a tentative D call TRBD1 (6 bases). CDR1 is MNHNY, CDR2 SVGAGI, per germline (reference sequence). The V end lost 7 bases, the J end lost 4 bases, and 17 bases lay between the germline ends. The CDR3 is made up of 15 amino acids.